These T cell receptor beta chains were read from a single sample in a study of early T cells in non-severe SARS-CoV-2 infection. TCRdb re-called the 5' RACE reads through MiXCR, storing one row per CDR3 protein. The sample lists 35,000 to 55,000 distinct CDR3 sequences; 23% were seen once. Sample: whole blood, taken at baseline. The origin of the receptors is an adult who was a healthcare worker with PCR-confirmed SARS-CoV-2 infection or an uninfected control (not recorded which). CDR3s include the opening cysteine and the closing phenylalanine or tryptophan. Fields, in order: J gene, D gene, clone size, V gene, CDR3 protein, CDR3 DNA. D genes are given only for firm matches. Some rows have no size entry. The others give once, few or many, or a class for an expanded clone.

TRBJ1-1	-	-	TRBV29-1	CSVDRQGYTEAFF	TGCAGCGTTGATAGGCAGGGGTACACTGAAGCTTTCTTT
TRBJ2-7	-	few	TRBV18	CASSPPAGQSYEQYF	TGTGCCAGCTCACCACCGGCGGGACAGTCCTACGAGCAGTACTTC
TRBJ1-2	-	few	TRBV6-6	CASSQTGDYGYTF	TGTGCCAGCAGTCAAACCGGGGACTATGGCTACACCTTC
TRBJ1-2	-	few	TRBV14	CASSPQWGGYTF	TGTGCCAGCAGCCCGCAGTGGGGTGGCTACACCTTC
TRBJ2-5	TRBD2	-	TRBV6-1	CASSETSGYQETQYF	TGTGCCAGCAGTGAGACTAGCGGTTACCAAGAGACCCAGTACTTC
TRBJ2-2	-	-	TRBV20-1	CSATDKNTGELFF	TGCAGTGCTACGGACAAGAACACCGGGGAGCTGTTTTTT
TRBJ2-2	TRBD1	-	TRBV19	CASSPRTGPTGELFF	TGTGCCAGTAGTCCACGGACAGGGCCAACCGGGGAGCTGTTTTTT
TRBJ2-1	TRBD1	-	TRBV9	CASSETGDIDNEQFF	TGTGCCAGCAGCGAGACAGGGGATATTGACAATGAGCAGTTCTTC
TRBJ2-6	-	-	TRBV20-1	CSALTGPLYSGANVLTF	TGCAGTGCCCTGACAGGCCCTCTATACTCTGGGGCCAACGTCCTGACTTTC
TRBJ1-5	TRBD1	few	TRBV2	CASSRQGSNQPQHF	TGTGCCAGCAGTCGACAGGGTAGCAATCAGCCCCAGCATTTT
TRBJ2-3	-	-	TRBV25-1	CASSEYRTDTQYF	TGTGCCAGCAGTGAATATCGGACAGATACGCAGTATTTT
TRBJ2-7	-	few	TRBV4-2	CASRKAGDAPYEQYF	TGTGCCAGCAGAAAAGCAGGTGACGCACCCTACGAGCAGTACTTC
TRBJ2-3	-	few	TRBV18	CASTPGRQDTQYF	TGTGCCAGCACCCCGGGACGCCAAGATACGCAGTATTTT
TRBJ2-1	TRBD1	-	TRBV5-6	CASSLEVRLGQPNEQFF	TGTGCCAGCAGCTTGGAGGTCCGACTGGGACAGCCCAATGAGCAGTTCTTC
TRBJ2-5	-	few	TRBV7-9	CASSVPGPTKETQYF	TGTGCCAGCAGCGTACCGGGACCTACTAAAGAGACCCAGTACTTC
TRBJ1-2	-	-	TRBV10-1	CASSESKSYGYTF	TGCGCCAGCAGTGAGTCGAAAAGCTATGGCTACACCTTC
TRBJ1-5	-	-	TRBV4-2	CASSDAGDQPQHF	TGTGCCAGCAGCGACGCAGGGGATCAGCCCCAGCATTTT
TRBJ1-4	TRBD1	few	TRBV5-1	CASTRTGQTNEKLFF	TGCGCCAGCACCCGGACAGGTCAGACTAATGAAAAACTGTTTTTT
TRBJ2-7	-	-	TRBV18	CASSPQAEPYEQYF	TGTGCCAGCTCACCACAAGCGGAGCCCTACGAGCAGTACTTC
TRBJ2-1	-	few	TRBV24-1	CATSDTRGDINEQFF	TGTGCCACCAGTGATACCCGGGGCGATATAAATGAGCAGTTCTTC
TRBJ1-2	-	-	TRBV6-2/TRBV6-3	CASSNPQKSDYGYTF	TGTGCCAGCAGTAACCCCCAGAAGAGTGACTATGGCTACACCTTC
TRBJ2-7	-	few	TRBV5-1	CASSENRGGYEQYF	TGCGCCAGCAGCGAAAACAGGGGAGGCTACGAGCAGTACTTC
TRBJ2-1	TRBD1	-	TRBV14	CASSQFRDRYNEQFF	TGTGCCAGCAGCCAATTCCGGGACAGATACAATGAGCAGTTCTTC
TRBJ1-1	-	few	TRBV4-1	CASSQVPGIGTEAFF	TGCGCCAGCAGCCAAGTACCGGGCATAGGCACTGAAGCTTTCTTT
TRBJ2-6	-	few	TRBV7-2	CASSFYSGANVLTF	TGTGCCAGCAGCTTTTACTCTGGGGCCAACGTCCTGACTTTC
TRBJ1-1	-	few	TRBV7-9	CASSLGGRRNTEAFF	TGTGCCAGCAGCCTAGGAGGCAGGAGGAATACTGAAGCTTTCTTT
TRBJ2-3	TRBD2	-	TRBV12-3/TRBV12-4	CASSLLSGRAGGQDTQYF	TGTGCCAGCAGTTTACTCTCAGGGCGAGCGGGGGGGCAGGATACGCAGTATTTT
TRBJ2-5	TRBD1	few	TRBV9	CASSSSLGDSPQETQYF	TGTGCCAGCAGCTCCAGCTTAGGGGACAGTCCCCAAGAGACCCAGTACTTC
TRBJ2-7	-	-	TRBV5-1	CASSKDVPNYEQYF	TGCGCTAGCAGCAAGGACGTCCCTAACTACGAGCAGTACTTC
TRBJ2-3	TRBD2	few	TRBV5-1	CASSLREGGLTDTQYF	TGCGCCAGCAGCTTGAGGGAGGGAGGGCTCACAGATACGCAGTATTTT
TRBJ1-2	-	-	TRBV5-1	CASSVQATYNYGYTF	TGCGCCAGCAGCGTTCAGGCGACATATAACTATGGCTACACCTTC
TRBJ2-5	-	-	TRBV24-1	CATSATNQETQYF	TGTGCCACCAGTGCAACCAACCAAGAGACCCAGTACTTC
TRBJ2-7	TRBD2	-	TRBV5-5	CASSLAGRAGKDEQYF	TGTGCCAGCAGCTTGGCCGGGAGGGCAGGGAAGGACGAGCAGTACTTC
TRBJ1-4	TRBD1	-	TRBV7-8	CASTRDRVVANEKLFF	TGTGCCAGTACCCGGGACAGGGTCGTCGCTAATGAAAAACTGTTTTTT
TRBJ2-4	-	-	TRBV4-3	CASSQSLAKNIQYF	TGCGCCAGCAGCCAGAGCCTAGCCAAAAACATTCAGTACTTC
TRBJ1-6	-	-	TRBV7-3	CASGPTTDSPLHF	TGTGCCAGCGGCCCCACGACAGATTCACCCCTCCACTTT
TRBJ2-7	TRBD1	few	TRBV3-1	CASSQDGTGGGYEQYF	TGTGCCAGCAGCCAAGATGGGACAGGGGGTGGATACGAGCAGTACTTC
TRBJ2-3	-	-	TRBV24-1	CATSDLHEGGGTDTQYF	TGTGCCACCAGTGATTTGCACGAGGGAGGTGGGACAGATACGCAGTATTTT
TRBJ1-2	-	-	TRBV30	CAWSNGAYGYTF	TGTGCCTGGAGTAACGGGGCCTATGGCTACACCTTC
TRBJ2-3	-	few	TRBV11-2	CASSLARVTDTQYF	TGTGCCAGCAGCTTAGCCAGGGTCACAGATACGCAGTATTTT
TRBJ2-2	TRBD2	-	TRBV6-6	CASRGSGENTGELFF	TGTGCCAGCAGAGGTAGCGGGGAAAACACCGGGGAGCTGTTTTTT
TRBJ1-6	TRBD1	-	TRBV12-3/TRBV12-4	CASSRDSYSPLHF	TGTGCCAGCAGCAGGGACAGTTATTCACCCCTCCACTTT
TRBJ2-4	-	-	TRBV7-8	CASSLGAWNIQYF	TGTGCCAGCAGCCTAGGGGCGTGGAACATTCAGTACTTC
TRBJ2-7	-	few	TRBV4-3	CASSQDEGSYEQYF	TGCGCCAGCAGCCAAGACGAAGGATCCTACGAGCAGTACTTC
TRBJ2-1	TRBD2	-	TRBV12-3/TRBV12-4	CASSRGLAGGLYDEQFF	TGTGCCAGCAGCCGGGGACTAGCGGGGGGGCTTTATGATGAGCAGTTCTTC
TRBJ1-1	TRBD1	few	TRBV6-6	CASTPQGMNTEAFF	TGTGCCAGCACCCCACAGGGGATGAACACTGAAGCTTTCTTT
TRBJ1-5	TRBD1	-	TRBV7-9	CASSFGQGFQPQHF	TGTGCCAGCAGCTTTGGACAGGGCTTTCAGCCCCAGCATTTT
TRBJ2-7	TRBD1	-	TRBV3-1	CASSQPQGIEQYF	TGTGCCAGCAGCCAACCACAGGGGATCGAGCAGTACTTC
TRBJ1-3	-	-	TRBV6-6	CASSPGGSFSGNTIYF	TGTGCCAGCAGCCCCGGGGGATCCTTCTCTGGAAACACCATATATTTT
TRBJ2-7	-	few	TRBV2	CASSEESPPSKQYF	TGTGCCAGCAGTGAGGAGAGCCCCCCTAGCAAGCAGTACTTC
TRBJ2-5	TRBD2	-	TRBV2	CASSEGGETQYF	TGTGCCAGCAGTGAGGGGGGGGAGACCCAGTACTTC
TRBJ2-4	TRBD2	many	TRBV20-1	CSAPPSGGTLAKNIQYF	TGCAGTGCTCCGCCCAGCGGGGGGACCTTAGCCAAAAACATTCAGTACTTC
TRBJ2-1	TRBD1	few	TRBV5-1	CASSAGTGYNEQFF	TGCGCCAGTAGTGCCGGGACAGGATACAATGAGCAGTTCTTC
TRBJ2-2	-	-	TRBV19	CASSMAPYPPNTGELFF	TGTGCCAGTAGTATGGCCCCCTATCCTCCGAACACCGGGGAGCTGTTTTTT
TRBJ2-3	-	-	TRBV5-4	CASSSPGNLADTQYF	TGTGCCAGCAGCTCGCCCGGGAACCTGGCAGATACGCAGTATTTT
TRBJ2-5	-	many	TRBV29-1	CSVVRVETQYF	TGCAGCGTTGTCCGGGTAGAGACCCAGTACTTC
TRBJ1-1	-	many	TRBV9	CASSVDPSTGANTEAFF	TGTGCCAGCAGCGTAGACCCTTCGACAGGAGCGAACACTGAAGCTTTCTTT
TRBJ1-6	-	-	TRBV7-9	CASSHDGPGGYSPLHF	TGTGCCAGCAGCCACGACGGGCCGGGGGGTTATTCACCCCTCCACTTT